This T cell receptor (beta chain) was sequenced for a study of human T cells and chemical hapten exposure. Study at large: 2% DPC applied to a roughly 2 cm by roughly 2 cm arm area sensitized donors.

TCRdb fed the RACE reads into MiXCR, producing one record per CDR3 protein. The sample has some 64,000 distinct CDR3 sequences; approximately 10% are singletons. This clonotype was observed at least ten times. Its antigen is not known. As to time point: patch test 3, about 24 weeks after DPC sensitization. Noted treatment: therapeutic diphenylcyclopropenone sensitization with weekly scalp DPC. Blood sampling occurred before each patch-test application. Germline V gene data show CDR1 as SGHVS and CDR2 as FNYEAQ. The ends were cut back, 5 bases at V and 5 bases at J, with 10 bases in the middle. This CDR3 is 12 amino acids long. Whole-study findings and limits: Expanded TCRs clustered into significantly more large CDR3 similarity groups than controls, the analysis revealed.

The chain uses TRBV7-6 and TRBJ2-7; D gene ambiguous. The source was whole blood, collected in connection with sensitization to the hapten diphenylcyclopropenone (DPC). This clonotype was sampled from a woman aged 25 to 45 with alopecia areata. Some clones in this sample may be carry-over from other donors' samples. The chain's CDR3 is CASSPLGHEQYF. The CDR3 DNA follows: TGTGCCAGCAGCCCGCTAGGCCACGAGCAGTACTTC.